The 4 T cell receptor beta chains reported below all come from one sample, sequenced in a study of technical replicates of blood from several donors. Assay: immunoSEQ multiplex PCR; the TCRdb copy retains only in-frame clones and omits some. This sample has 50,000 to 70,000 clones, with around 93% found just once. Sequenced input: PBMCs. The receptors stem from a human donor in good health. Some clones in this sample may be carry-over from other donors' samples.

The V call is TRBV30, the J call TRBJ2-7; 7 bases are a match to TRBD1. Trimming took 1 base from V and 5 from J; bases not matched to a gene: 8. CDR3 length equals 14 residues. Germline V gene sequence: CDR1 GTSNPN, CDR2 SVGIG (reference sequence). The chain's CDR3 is CAWSEDRVRHEQYF. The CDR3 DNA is TGTGCCTGGAGTGAAGACAGGGTTAGGCACGAGCAGTACTTC.

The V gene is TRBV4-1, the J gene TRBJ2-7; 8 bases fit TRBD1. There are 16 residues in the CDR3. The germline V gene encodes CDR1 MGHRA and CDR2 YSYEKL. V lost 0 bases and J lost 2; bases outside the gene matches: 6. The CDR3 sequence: CASSQDDRGLTYEQYF. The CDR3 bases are TGCGCCAGCAGCCAAGATGACAGGGGCTTAACCTACGAGCAGTACTTC.

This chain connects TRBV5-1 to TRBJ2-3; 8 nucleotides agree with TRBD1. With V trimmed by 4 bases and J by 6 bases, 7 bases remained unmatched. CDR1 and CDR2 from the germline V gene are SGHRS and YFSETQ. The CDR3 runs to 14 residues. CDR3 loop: CASSPGQGDDTQYF. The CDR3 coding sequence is TGCGCCAGCAGCCCCGGACAGGGAGACGATACGCAGTATTTT.

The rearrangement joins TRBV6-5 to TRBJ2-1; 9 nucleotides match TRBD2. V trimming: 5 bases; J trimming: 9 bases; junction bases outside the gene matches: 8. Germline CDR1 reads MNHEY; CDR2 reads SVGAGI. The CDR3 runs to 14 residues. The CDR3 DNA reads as TGTGCCAGCAGTAACGGCGGCGGGAGGGGTGAGCAGTTCTTC. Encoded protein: CASSNGGGRGEQFF.